A single sample is the source of the 31 T cell receptor beta chains below, sequenced in a study of spatial heterogeneity in lung cancer. The time point is: blood at routine non-recurrence follow-up after resection. TCRdb processed the 5' RACE reads anew with MiXCR; each CDR3 protein has one entry. Among 39,000 or so distinct CDR3 sequences listed, approximately 10% were seen once. This specimen was PBMCs, taken at follow-up. The receptors here all came from a female donor with early-stage non-small cell lung cancer.

This clonotype was seen a handful of times. The chain has TRBV6-6 and TRBJ2-1, with TRBD1 identical over 12 bases. CDR3 length equals 15 residues. The germline V gene has CDR1 MNHNY and CDR2 SVGAGI (reference sequence). V lost 6 bases to trimming and J lost 7 bases; unmatched junction nucleotides: 7. CDR3 amino acids: CASSPGTGGRNEQFF. In DNA, the CDR3 is TGTGCCAGCAGCCCCGGGACAGGGGGCCGTAATGAGCAGTTCTTC.

This clonotype was seen many times. The rearrangement uses TRBV7-2 and TRBJ1-1; D not resolved. The CDR3 length is 17 residues. The V end lost 5 bases, the J end lost 1 base, and 20 bases lay between the germline ends. Looked up from germline, CDR1 is SGHTA and CDR2 is FQGNSA. CDR3 protein: CASSERRPFGRNTEAFF. The CDR3 region has the DNA TGTGCCAGCAGCGAGCGCCGACCCTTTGGAAGGAACACTGAAGCTTTCTTT.

This clonotype has only a few counts. The chain employs TRBV12-3 or TRBV12-4 and TRBJ2-1, with 11 positions matching TRBD2. Losses at the gene ends were 6 bases for V and 4 bases for J; bases not matched to a gene: 11. The CDR3 is 17 amino acids. CDR3 sequence (DNA): TGTGCCAGCAGAAAACTAGCGGGGGAATCCTCTTACAATGAGCAGTTCTTC. Translated, it gives CASRKLAGESSYNEQFF.

This rearrangement joins TRBV12-3 or TRBV12-4 to TRBJ1-2; D not resolved. Trimming left V 6 bases short and J 3 bases short, with 5 bases between. This CDR3 is built from 11 residues. CDR3 loop: CASSLYYGYTF. Here the CDR3 DNA reads TGTGCCAGCAGCCTCTACTATGGCTACACCTTC.

This clonotype showed up many times. The J gene is TRBJ2-7, the V gene TRBV7-3, with D possibly being TRBD1 (6 bases). The ends were cut back, 5 bases at V and 2 bases at J, with 13 bases in the middle. The germline V gene encodes CDR1 SGHTA and CDR2 FQGTGA. The CDR3 covers 14 residues. The DNA of the CDR3 is TGTGCCAGCAGCCTCCAGGGGAACACCTACGAGCAGTACTTC. It yields the protein CASSLQGNTYEQYF.

This chain uses TRBV2 with TRBJ1-1; no clear D gene. The CDR3 length is 11 residues. Trimming shortened V by 6 bases and J by 4 bases, and 6 bases separated the two germline ends. Germline V gene data show CDR1 as SNHLY and CDR2 as FYNNEI. The CDR3 nucleotides read TGTGCCAGCAGGTTGGTCACTGAAGCTTTCTTT. Amino acid sequence: CASRLVTEAFF. Based on the CDR3 plus reference TRBV2 and TRBJ1-1, the full variable domain is EPEVTQTPSHQVTQMGQEVILRCVPISNHLYFYWYRQILGQKVEFLVSFYNNEISEKSEIFDDQFSVERPDGSNFTLKIRSTKLEDSAMYFCASRLVTEAFFGQGTRLTVV.

J is TRBJ1-5 and V is TRBV3-1; possible D gene TRBD1, 5 bases. V dropped 4 bases and J dropped 6 bases, with 16 bases sitting between them. This CDR3 contains 15 residues. The germline V gene has CDR1 LGHDT and CDR2 YNNKEL (reference sequence). The CDR3 sequence: CASSPGGGVGQPQHF. CDR3 DNA sequence: TGTGCCAGCAGCCCCGGTGGGGGGGTCGGTCAGCCCCAGCATTTT.

This clonotype came up many times. V usage is TRBV20-1 and J usage is TRBJ1-1; D ambiguous. Germline assignment: CDR1 DFQATT and CDR2 SNEGSKA (reference sequence). The CDR3 spans 12 residues. The V end was cut by 6 bases, the J end by 4 bases, with 12 bases between. The CDR3 loop is CSALLGITEAFF. The CDR3 DNA reads as TGCAGTGCCCTGTTGGGCATCACTGAAGCTTTCTTT.

The sample holds a few counts of this clonotype. The chain is built from TRBV20-1 and TRBJ2-1; D not resolved. Between the trimmed V and J ends, which lost 5 bases and 0 bases, there was a span of 11 bases. Germline V lookup: CDR1 DFQATT, CDR2 SNEGSKA (reference sequence). The CDR3 has 14 amino acids. CDR3 nucleotides: TGCAGTGCTTCAGAAATTAGCTCCTACAATGAGCAGTTCTTC. Encoded protein: CSASEISSYNEQFF.

This clonotype came up many times. The DNA is omitted, as the CDR3 cannot be located on it reliably, and the CDR3 follows TCRdb's listing. The V call is TRBV7-5, the J call TRBJ1-1. TRBV7-5 is a recognized pseudogene. The CDR3 is 17 residues long, counting both termini. The CDR3 reads CISVPEAYEFGNTEAFF.

At least ten counts were recorded for this clonotype. The V gene is TRBV3-1, the J gene TRBJ1-5, with 8 bases aligning to TRBD1. There are 15 residues in the CDR3. V shed 4 bases, J shed 5 bases, and the junction held 7 bases outside the gene matches. Germline V gene sequence: CDR1 LGHDT, CDR2 YNNKEL (reference sequence). CDR3 region: CASSPQGADHQPQHF. DNA for the CDR3: TGTGCCAGCAGCCCGCAGGGGGCGGATCATCAGCCCCAGCATTTT.

This clonotype was observed a few times. This sequence joins TRBV3-1 and TRBJ1-1, with TRBD1 identical over 9 bases. This CDR3 is 15 amino acids long. CDR1 LGHDT and CDR2 YNNKEL come from the germline V gene (reference sequence). V lost 5 bases, J lost 0 bases, and 4 bases stayed unmatched. CDR3 loop: CASSYTGGMNTEAFF. The DNA for the CDR3 is TGTGCCAGCAGCTACACAGGGGGCATGAACACTGAAGCTTTCTTT.

CDR3 sequence reads: CASRKDSSQSQYF. The CDR3 nucleotides read TGTGCCAGCAGAAAAGACAGTAGTCAGTCCCAGTACTTC. The rearrangement joins TRBV12-3 or TRBV12-4 to TRBJ2-5; D possibly corresponds to TRBD1 (5 bases). The V end lost 6 bases, the J end lost 9 bases, and 17 bases lay between the germline ends. This CDR3 spans 13 amino acids.

This clonotype was observed a handful of times. Likely a read error: the CDR3 ends without its conserved phenylalanine or tryptophan. No DNA is shown, since the ends of the CDR3 on it are uncertain; the CDR3 is the one TCRdb lists. This chain links TRBV21-1 with TRBJ2-7; no DNA check was done on the table's D call, TRBD2. TRBV21-1 is a documented pseudogene. The CDR3 adds up to 13 amino acids, both ends counted. The CDR3 is CASIETSKGGSLG.

This clonotype turned up a few times. The CDR3 loop reads CSALRTVVDDYEQYF. DNA of the CDR3: TGCAGCGCCCTAAGGACGGTAGTTGATGACTACGAGCAGTACTTC. V usage is TRBV29-1 and J usage is TRBJ2-7; D call uncertain. V shed 7 bases and J shed 3 bases, with 22 bases lying between them. CDR3 size: 15 residues. Germline V gives CDR1 SQVTM, CDR2 ANQGSEA.

This clonotype was recorded at least ten times. V is TRBV10-3 and J is TRBJ2-3, with D tentatively TRBD1 (6 bases). The CDR3 is 15 residues long. Germline V gene data show CDR1 as ENHRY and CDR2 as SYGVKD. V was trimmed by 7 bases and J by 3 bases, leaving 17 bases between them. CDR3 sequence reads: CAINPRGVETDTQYF. As DNA, the CDR3 is TGTGCCATCAACCCCAGGGGAGTGGAAACAGATACGCAGTATTTT.

This clonotype was counted only a few times. The chain couples TRBV27 to TRBJ1-1, with D possibly being TRBD1 (6 bases). The germline gives CDR1 MNHEY, CDR2 SMNVEV (reference sequence). The CDR3 contains 14 residues. Trimming took off 2 bases at V and 3 bases at J, with 10 bases between the two ends. The CDR3 region is CASSLQGYDTEAFF. For the CDR3, the DNA is TGTGCCAGCAGTTTACAGGGGTACGACACTGAAGCTTTCTTT.

This clonotype came up many times. The V and J genes are TRBV11-3 and TRBJ2-2, with D tentatively TRBD2 (5 bases). Germline V gene data show CDR1 as SGHNT and CDR2 as YENEEA. Trimming removed 3 bases at V and 6 bases at J, with 11 bases between. This CDR3 comprises 14 residues. CDR3 sequence: CASSFGDFAGELFF. The DNA of the CDR3 is TGTGCCAGCAGCTTCGGGGATTTCGCCGGGGAGCTGTTTTTT.

This clonotype showed up many times. This chain connects TRBV19 to TRBJ2-4, with no clear D. This CDR3 spans 14 amino acids. CDR1 is LNHDA and CDR2 is SQIVND in the germline V gene (reference sequence). The CDR3 DNA is TGTGCGCTGGTGGCTCGACGAGCCAAAAACATTCAGTACTTC. Protein: CALVARRAKNIQYF.

V usage is TRBV7-2 and J usage is TRBJ2-3; 9 bases agree with TRBD2. V trimming: 4 bases; J trimming: 2 bases; junction bases outside the gene matches: 13. The germline CDR1 and CDR2 sequences are SGHTA and FQGNSA. The CDR3 covers 18 residues. In nucleotides, the CDR3 is TGTGCCAGCAGCTCCCGGGGGCCCCTAGCGGGGCTCACAGATACGCAGTATTTT. This encodes CASSSRGPLAGLTDTQYF.

In its sample, this clonotype was seen many times. The chain couples TRBV19 to TRBJ1-1; D unresolved. The CDR3 totals 14 residues. Germline loops: CDR1 LNHDA, CDR2 SQIVND (reference sequence). Trimming stripped 1 base from V and 1 base from J, with 7 bases between. CDR3 sequence reads: CASSIGTSNTEAFF. In DNA form, the CDR3 reads TGTGCCAGTAGTATAGGGACCTCGAACACTGAAGCTTTCTTT.

The chain combines TRBV5-6 with TRBJ2-7; D might be TRBD1 (5 bases). CDR1 and CDR2 (germline): SGHDT, YYEEEE. CDR3 length equals 14 residues. V dropped 4 bases and J dropped 2 bases, with 13 bases sitting between them. This chain's CDR3 is CASSRQLFTYEQYF. The CDR3, as DNA: TGTGCCAGCAGCAGACAGCTCTTCACCTACGAGCAGTACTTC. Drawing the rest from reference TRBV5-6 and TRBJ2-7, the complete variable domain is DAGVTQSPTHLIKTRGQQVTLRCSPKSGHDTVSWYQQALGQGPQFIFQYYEEEERQRGNFPDRFSGHQFPNYSSELNVNALLLGDSALYLCASSRQLFTYEQYFGPGTRLTVT.

This clonotype was picked up many times. The chain recombines TRBV29-1 with TRBJ1-5; possibly TRBD1 for D (5 bases). The CDR3 runs 15 residues. The V and J ends lost 4 bases and 1 base respectively, with 14 bases between them. Germline V gene lookup returns CDR1 SQVTM and CDR2 ANQGSEA. CDR3 loop: CSVAMGWGSNQPQHF. DNA for the CDR3: TGCAGCGTTGCAATGGGGTGGGGCAGCAATCAGCCCCAGCATTTT.

The genes are TRBV4-1 and TRBJ2-5, with D perhaps being TRBD1 or TRBD2 (5 bases each). The CDR3 is made up of 18 amino acids. V was clipped by 4 bases and J by 1 base, with 22 bases between them. Germline V lookup: CDR1 MGHRA, CDR2 YSYEKL. The CDR3 is CASSLLGAGDPLQETQYF. CDR3 DNA: TGCGCCAGCAGCCTGCTAGGGGCCGGGGACCCCCTCCAAGAGACCCAGTACTTC.

The genes are TRBV6-1 and TRBJ2-3, with TRBD2 identical over 10 bases. V lost 6 bases to trimming and J lost 3 bases; unmatched junction nucleotides: 6. The CDR3 is made up of 15 amino acids. Germline V lookup: CDR1 MNHNS, CDR2 SASEGT. CDR3 amino acids: CASSSLAGVTDTQYF. The CDR3 region has the DNA TGTGCCAGCAGCTCGCTAGCGGGGGTAACAGATACGCAGTATTTT.

V and J are TRBV10-3 and TRBJ2-3; no clear D gene. CDR3 size: 14 residues. Germline V CDR1 and CDR2: ENHRY, SYGVKD. Trimming pared 3 bases from V and 6 bases from J, leaving 13 bases between. CDR3 sequence reads: CAISDVDMEDTQYF. For the CDR3, the DNA is TGTGCCATCAGTGACGTAGACATGGAGGATACGCAGTATTTT.

The chain links TRBV10-2 to TRBJ2-3; D perhaps matches TRBD2 (5 bases). The CDR3 contains 15 residues. Germline CDR1 reads WSHSY; CDR2 reads SAAADI. V dropped 0 bases and J dropped 4 bases, with 11 bases sitting between them. The CDR3 nucleotides read TGCGCCAGCAGTGAGTCTTGGAGCGGAGCAGATACGCAGTATTTT. It codes for CASSESWSGADTQYF.

The J gene is TRBJ2-1, the V gene TRBV4-1; D remains unclear. Per the germline V gene, CDR1 is MGHRA and CDR2 is YSYEKL. V was pared by 1 base and J by 1 base, with 14 bases between. This CDR3 is built from 17 residues. The CDR3 DNA reads TGCGCCAGCAGCCAAGGGTGGCACGGGCGGTCCTACAATGAGCAGTTCTTC. Translated, it gives CASSQGWHGRSYNEQFF.

The table lists this clonotype with a few counts. This chain uses TRBV2 with TRBJ2-5, with D maybe TRBD1 (5 bases). Germline CDR1 SNHLY, CDR2 FYNNEI. V lost 7 bases and J 3 bases, leaving 12 bases between the germline ends. The CDR3 extends over 13 amino acids. CDR3 in amino acids: CASIGRVEETQYF. CDR3 nucleotides: TGTGCCAGCATCGGCAGGGTGGAAGAGACCCAGTACTTC.

This clonotype was counted a few times. The rearrangement uses TRBV20-1 and TRBJ2-5; D is undetermined. The CDR3 is 12 residues long. The germline V gene encodes CDR1 DFQATT and CDR2 SNEGSKA (reference sequence). V lost 0 bases and J lost 12, with 14 bases in between. The CDR3 protein is CSARDSPQPKYF. The DNA for the CDR3 is TGCAGTGCTAGAGATTCCCCGCAGCCAAAGTACTTC.

The CDR3 nucleotides read TGTGCCACCAGCAGAGATCGAACAGCTAACTATGGCTACACCTTC. Protein: CATSRDRTANYGYTF. The V and J genes are TRBV15 and TRBJ1-2; D is unresolved. V lost 0 bases, J lost 0 bases, and 8 bases lay in between. Germline CDR1 LNHNV, CDR2 YYDKDF (reference sequence). The length of the CDR3 is 15 residues.